The 5 T cell receptor beta chains below all came from one sample that was sequenced in a study of T cell repertoires in cytomegalovirus infection (dated by TCRdb to about 2019). TCRdb names Illumina HiSeq 1500 as the instrument used. The raw public reads went through TCRdb reprocessing: fastp at Q25, MiXCR clone calling, in-frame beta chains kept. Every CDR3 protein is listed once, alongside the most common genes and DNA of its rows. Recorded for this sample are roughly 240,000 distinct CDR3 sequences; 6.5% of them occurred a single time. The top ten constitute about 6.3% of the sample. The specimen sequenced was PBMCs. All receptors come from a human donor in good health (CMV status not recorded). Some clones in this sample may be carry-over from other donors' samples.

Ten or more counts support this clonotype. The chain links TRBV20-1 to TRBJ1-2, with D unclear. Germline assignment: CDR1 DFQATT and CDR2 SNEGSKA (reference sequence). V gave up 1 base and J gave up 3 bases, with 9 bases separating them. The CDR3 runs to 13 residues. DNA of the CDR3: TGCAGTGCTAGAGTTCCGGGCTACTATGGCTACACCTTC. This gives the protein CSARVPGYYGYTF.

This clonotype has more than one count but fewer than ten. The chain uses TRBV12-3 or TRBV12-4 and TRBJ1-2; a possible D gene is TRBD1 (6 bases). This CDR3 is built from 12 residues. Trimming left V 4 bases short and J 8 bases short, with 11 bases between. CDR3 nucleotide sequence: TGTGCCAGCAGTTCTAGGACAGAAGGCTACACCTTC. This encodes CASSSRTEGYTF.

In its sample, this clonotype was seen many times. This sequence joins TRBV12-3 or TRBV12-4 and TRBJ2-1, with 16 nucleotides matching TRBD2. The CDR3 spans 16 residues. J gave up 7 bases and V 5 bases, and 5 bases lay outside the gene matches. The CDR3 region has the DNA TGTGCCAGCAGTGCGGGACTAGCGGGGGGGCCGAATGAGCAGTTCTTC. It yields the protein CASSAGLAGGPNEQFF.

The J gene is TRBJ2-5, the V gene TRBV9, with D perhaps matching TRBD1 or TRBD2 (5 bases each). Germline lookup yields CDR1 SGDLS and CDR2 YYNGEE. CDR3 length: 14 residues. V was shortened by 4 bases and J by 1 base, with 11 bases between the two germline ends. The CDR3 DNA reads as TGTGCCAGCAGCTCCCTTGGGACCCAAGAGACCCAGTACTTC. The encoded protein is CASSSLGTQETQYF.

This clonotype was observed many times. Sequence at one end of the junction differs from germline and may be a read error. The gene calls are TRBV7-2 and TRBJ1-2, with D perhaps matching TRBD1 (6 bases). CDR1 is SGHTA, CDR2 FQGNSA, per germline. CDR3 length: 15 residues. The CDR3: CASTLGQGTPRGYTF. As DNA, the CDR3 is TGTGCCAGCACCTTAGGGCAGGGGACCCCTAGGGGCTACACCTTC.